The rows below give T cell receptor beta chains drawn from one sample of a study of cytomegalovirus exposure and HLA in healthy donors. Here immunoSEQ multiplex PCR was the method, and the copy in TCRdb shows in-frame clones only, minus some. In the table there are about 60,000 clones, 95% of which are singletons. Sequenced: PBMCs. The origin of the receptors is a woman between 18 and 29 years old in good health and CMV-seropositive. The CDR3 runs from the conserved cysteine through the conserved F or W.

v_call	j_call	cdr3_aa
TRBV5-6	TRBJ2-3	CASTPTGGATDTQYF
TRBV5-1	TRBJ2-5	CASSLVDQETQYF
TRBV6-5	TRBJ1-3	CASSYSTGYSGNTIYF
TRBV27	TRBJ2-7	CASSFAGTAYEQYF
TRBV7-9	TRBJ2-1	CASTSGTADNEQFF
TRBV6-1	TRBJ1-2	CASSPQGYGYTF
TRBV30	TRBJ1-4	CAWSAGGSATNEKLFF
TRBV19	TRBJ1-2	CASIPTRQGNGYTF
TRBV19	TRBJ2-2	CASHFRAGELFF
TRBV10-2	TRBJ1-1	CASSERPGLGTEAFF
TRBV7-6	TRBJ2-2	CASSPGTGFSGELFF
TRBV30	TRBJ1-1	CAWSGSDRVGFF
TRBV9	TRBJ2-3	CASTDPGLEVDTQYF
TRBV2	TRBJ1-1	CASSASRGGEAFF
TRBV5-6	TRBJ1-4	CASSLEHRNEKLFF
TRBV2	TRBJ2-3	CASRRDRVTNTQYF
TRBV6-1	TRBJ2-7	CASSAGNPYEQYF
TRBV10-3	TRBJ2-2	CATVETQGTGELFF
TRBV11-2	TRBJ2-7	CASSLVVQGAYEQYF
TRBV5-6	TRBJ2-3	CASSVDRTDTQYF
TRBV6-5	TRBJ2-1	CASRYPPGLAGDEQFF
TRBV4-1	TRBJ1-2	CASSQAGGDYGYTF
TRBV29-1	TRBJ2-1	CSSTHPSVGYNEQFF
TRBV7-3	TRBJ2-6	CASSSQLGANVLTF
TRBV6-4	TRBJ2-1	CASSAREGNEQFF
TRBV7-6	TRBJ1-4	CASSTYRGLNEKLFF
TRBV5-1	.	CASSQWGYEQYF
TRBV2	TRBJ2-5	CASSDLRGQETQYF
TRBV7-3	TRBJ2-3	CASSKGSRGDTQYF
TRBV18	TRBJ2-2	CASSPRRDRDTGELFF
TRBV5-5	TRBJ2-3	CASSRITGPAGSTDTQYF
TRBV5-1	TRBJ1-1	CASSFQGGTEAFF
TRBV28	TRBJ1-2	CASSLGRMGDKAF
TRBV28	TRBJ2-7	CASRGAAFSYEQYF
TRBV28	TRBJ1-4	CASSLGGGSREKLFF
TRBV7-9	TRBJ2-1	CASSWGQGAWNEQFF
TRBV30	TRBJ2-1	CAWEDSGIDEQFF
TRBV5-1	TRBJ2-2	CASSPRRGGGELFF
TRBV25-1	TRBJ1-3	CASSRPQGLGNTIYF
TRBV15	TRBJ2-1	CATASVNLSTWTSGRNEQFF
TRBV5-1	TRBJ1-2	CASSLAAAYGYTF
TRBV11-2	TRBJ1-4	CASSLDRQREKLFF
TRBV11-2	TRBJ2-1	CASSLGPSGGLYNEQFF
TRBV10-2	TRBJ2-7	CASSESSGIMDEQYF
TRBV2	TRBJ1-5	CASRGTGNQPQHF
TRBV7-9	TRBJ1-5	CATGQGNQPQHF